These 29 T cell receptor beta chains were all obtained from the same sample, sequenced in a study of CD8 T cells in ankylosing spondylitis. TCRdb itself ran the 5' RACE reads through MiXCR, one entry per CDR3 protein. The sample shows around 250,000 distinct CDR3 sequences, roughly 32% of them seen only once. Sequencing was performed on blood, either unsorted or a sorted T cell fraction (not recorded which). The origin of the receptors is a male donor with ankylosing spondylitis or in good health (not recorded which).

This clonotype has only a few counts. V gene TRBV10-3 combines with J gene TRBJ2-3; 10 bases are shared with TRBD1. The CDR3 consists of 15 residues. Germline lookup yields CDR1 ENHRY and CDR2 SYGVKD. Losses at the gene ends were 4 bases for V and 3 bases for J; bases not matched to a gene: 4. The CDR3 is CAISGGQGLTDTQYF. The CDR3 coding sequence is TGTGCCATCAGTGGGGGACAGGGGTTGACAGATACGCAGTATTTT.

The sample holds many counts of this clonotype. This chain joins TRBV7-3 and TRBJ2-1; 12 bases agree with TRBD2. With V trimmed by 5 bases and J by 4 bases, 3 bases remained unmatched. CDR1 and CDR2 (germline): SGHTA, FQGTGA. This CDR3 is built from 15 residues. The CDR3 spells CASSLTSGGYNEQFF. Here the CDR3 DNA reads TGTGCCAGCAGCCTGACTAGCGGGGGTTACAATGAGCAGTTCTTC.

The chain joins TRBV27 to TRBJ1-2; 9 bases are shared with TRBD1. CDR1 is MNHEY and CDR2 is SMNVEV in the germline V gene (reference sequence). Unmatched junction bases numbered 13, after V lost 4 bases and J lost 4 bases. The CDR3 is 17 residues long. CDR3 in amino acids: CASSSLLWTGDGYGYTF. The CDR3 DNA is TGTGCCAGCAGTTCCCTCCTGTGGACAGGGGACGGCTATGGCTACACCTTC.

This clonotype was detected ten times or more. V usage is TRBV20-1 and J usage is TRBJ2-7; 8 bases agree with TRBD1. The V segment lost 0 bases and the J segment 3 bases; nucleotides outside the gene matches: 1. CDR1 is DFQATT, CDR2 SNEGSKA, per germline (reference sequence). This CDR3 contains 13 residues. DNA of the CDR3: TGCAGTGCTAGAGACAGGGGGCACTACGAGCAGTACTTC. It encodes CSARDRGHYEQYF.

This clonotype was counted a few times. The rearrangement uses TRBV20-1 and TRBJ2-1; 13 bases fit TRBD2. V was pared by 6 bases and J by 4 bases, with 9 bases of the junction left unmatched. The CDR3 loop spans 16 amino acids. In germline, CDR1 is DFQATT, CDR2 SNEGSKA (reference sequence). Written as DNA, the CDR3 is TGCAGTGCGCCCGGGACTAGCGGGGAACCTTACAATGAGCAGTTCTTC. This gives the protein CSAPGTSGEPYNEQFF.

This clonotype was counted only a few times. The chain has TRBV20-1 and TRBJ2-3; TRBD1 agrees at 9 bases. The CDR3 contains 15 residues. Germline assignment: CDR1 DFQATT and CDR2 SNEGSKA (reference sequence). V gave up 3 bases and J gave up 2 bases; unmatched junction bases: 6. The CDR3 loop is CSASDTGGDTDTQYF. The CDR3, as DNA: TGCAGTGCTAGCGATACAGGGGGCGACACAGATACGCAGTATTTT.

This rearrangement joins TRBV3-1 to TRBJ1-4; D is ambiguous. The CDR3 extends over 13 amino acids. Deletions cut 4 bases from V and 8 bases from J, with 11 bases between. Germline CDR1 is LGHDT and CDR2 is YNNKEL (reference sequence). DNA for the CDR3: TGTGCCAGCAGCCCATGGGGAGAAGAAAAACTGTTTTTT. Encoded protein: CASSPWGEEKLFF.

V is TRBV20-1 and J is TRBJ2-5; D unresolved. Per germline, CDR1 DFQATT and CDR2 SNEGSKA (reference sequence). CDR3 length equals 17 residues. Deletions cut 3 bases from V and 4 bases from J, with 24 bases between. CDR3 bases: TGCAGTGCTAGGCCTAGTATCTTCGGGCTGACTCCAGAGACCCAGTACTTC. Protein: CSARPSIFGLTPETQYF.

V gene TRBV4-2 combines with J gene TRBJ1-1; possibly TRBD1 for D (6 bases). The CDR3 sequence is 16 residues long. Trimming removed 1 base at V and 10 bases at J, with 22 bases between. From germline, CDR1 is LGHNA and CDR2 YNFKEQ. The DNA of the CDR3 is TGTGCCAGCAGCCAAGGGGGGGCAGACCCGGGAATCGGAGCTTTCTTT. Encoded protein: CASSQGGADPGIGAFF.

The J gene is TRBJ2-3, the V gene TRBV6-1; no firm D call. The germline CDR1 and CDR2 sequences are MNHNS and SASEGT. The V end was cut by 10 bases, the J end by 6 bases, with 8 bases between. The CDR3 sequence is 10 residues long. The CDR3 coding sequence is TGTGCCATACAGAGGGATACGCAGTATTTT. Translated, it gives CAIQRDTQYF.

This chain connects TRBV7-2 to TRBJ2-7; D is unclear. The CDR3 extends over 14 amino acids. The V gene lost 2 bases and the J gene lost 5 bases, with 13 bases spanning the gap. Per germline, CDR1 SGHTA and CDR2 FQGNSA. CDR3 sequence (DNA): TGTGCCAGCAGCTTATGGACCATGTGCGACGAGCAGTACTTC. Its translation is CASSLWTMCDEQYF.

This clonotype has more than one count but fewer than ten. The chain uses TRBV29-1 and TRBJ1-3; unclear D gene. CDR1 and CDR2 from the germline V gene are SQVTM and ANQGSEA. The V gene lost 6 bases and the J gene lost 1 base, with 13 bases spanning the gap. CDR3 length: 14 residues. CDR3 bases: TGCAGCGTGGCCCCTATAACGTCTGGAAACACCATATATTTT. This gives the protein CSVAPITSGNTIYF.

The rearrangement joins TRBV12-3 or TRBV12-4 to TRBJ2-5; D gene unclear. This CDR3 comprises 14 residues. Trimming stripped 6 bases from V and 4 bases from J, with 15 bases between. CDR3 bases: TGTGCCAGCAGCAAGCTTGACGGCCGAGAGACCCAGTACTTC. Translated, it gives CASSKLDGRETQYF.

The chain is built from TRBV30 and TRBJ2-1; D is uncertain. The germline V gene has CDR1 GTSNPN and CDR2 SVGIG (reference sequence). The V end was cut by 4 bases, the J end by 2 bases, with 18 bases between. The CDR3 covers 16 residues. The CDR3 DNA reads TGTGCCTGGACCCGGACCTGGCGGATAACCTACAATGAGCAGTTCTTC. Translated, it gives CAWTRTWRITYNEQFF.

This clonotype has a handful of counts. CDR3 coding DNA: TGTGCCAGCAGTGATACCATAACAGGGATTTGGTTTTACGAGCAGTACTTC. This gives the protein CASSDTITGIWFYEQYF. V usage is TRBV9 and J usage is TRBJ2-7; tentatively, D is TRBD1 (6 bases). V lost 5 bases and J lost 4, with 25 bases in between. Germline V gives CDR1 SGDLS, CDR2 YYNGEE. CDR3 length equals 17 residues. Together with reference TRBV9 and TRBJ2-7, the CDR3 gives the full variable domain: DSGVTQTPKHLITATGQRVTLRCSPRSGDLSVYWYQQSLDQGLQFLIQYYNGEERAKGNILERFSAQQFPDLHSELNLSSLELGDSALYFCASSDTITGIWFYEQYFGPGTRLTVT.

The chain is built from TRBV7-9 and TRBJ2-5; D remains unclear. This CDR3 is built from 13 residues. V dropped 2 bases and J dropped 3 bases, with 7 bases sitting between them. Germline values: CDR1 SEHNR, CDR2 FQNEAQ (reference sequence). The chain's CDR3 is CASSLNTEETQYF. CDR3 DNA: TGTGCCAGCAGCTTAAACACCGAAGAGACCCAGTACTTC. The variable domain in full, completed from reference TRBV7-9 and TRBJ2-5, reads DTGVSQNPRHKITKRGQNVTFRCDPISEHNRLYWYRQTLGQGPEFLTYFQNEAQLEKSRLLSDRFSAERPKGSFSTLEIQRTEQGDSAMYLCASSLNTEETQYFGPGTRLLVL.

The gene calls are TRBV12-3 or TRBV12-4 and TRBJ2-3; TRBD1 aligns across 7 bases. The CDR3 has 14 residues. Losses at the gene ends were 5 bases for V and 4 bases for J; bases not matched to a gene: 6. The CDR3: CASSDRAIADTQYF. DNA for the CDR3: TGTGCCAGCAGTGACAGGGCGATTGCAGATACGCAGTATTTT.

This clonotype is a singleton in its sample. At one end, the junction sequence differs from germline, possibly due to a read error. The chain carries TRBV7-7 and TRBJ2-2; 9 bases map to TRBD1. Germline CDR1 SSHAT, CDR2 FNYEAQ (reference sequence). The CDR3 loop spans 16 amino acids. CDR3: CASSYGTGTNTGELFF. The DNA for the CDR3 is TGTGCTAGCAGCTACGGGACAGGGACGAACACCGGGGAGCTGTTTTTT.

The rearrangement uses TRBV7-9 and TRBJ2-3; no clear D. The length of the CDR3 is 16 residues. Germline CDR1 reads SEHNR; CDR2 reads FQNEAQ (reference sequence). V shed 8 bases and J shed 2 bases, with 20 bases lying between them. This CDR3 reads CASSRPETEHTDTQYF. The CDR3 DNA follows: TGTGCCAGCTCTCGCCCAGAGACGGAACACACAGATACGCAGTATTTT.

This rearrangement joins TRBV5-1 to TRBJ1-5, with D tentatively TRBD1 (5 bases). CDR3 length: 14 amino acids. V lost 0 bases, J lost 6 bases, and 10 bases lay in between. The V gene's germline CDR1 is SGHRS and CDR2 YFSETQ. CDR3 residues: CASSLVGDAQPQHF. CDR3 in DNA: TGCGCCAGCAGCTTGGTAGGGGATGCTCAGCCCCAGCATTTT.

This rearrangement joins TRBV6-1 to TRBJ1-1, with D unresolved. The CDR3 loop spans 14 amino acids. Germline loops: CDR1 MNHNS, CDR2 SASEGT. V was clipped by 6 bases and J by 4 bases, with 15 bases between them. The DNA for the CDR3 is TGTGCCAGCAGAATGATCCTAGGAGTCACTGAAGCTTTCTTT. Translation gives CASRMILGVTEAFF.

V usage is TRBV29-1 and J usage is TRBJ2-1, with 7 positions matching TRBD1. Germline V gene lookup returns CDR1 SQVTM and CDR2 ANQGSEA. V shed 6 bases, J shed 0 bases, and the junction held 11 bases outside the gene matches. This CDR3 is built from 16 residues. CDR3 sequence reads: CSVDTSGGSSYNEQFF. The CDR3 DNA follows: TGCAGCGTCGATACATCAGGGGGAAGCTCCTACAATGAGCAGTTCTTC.

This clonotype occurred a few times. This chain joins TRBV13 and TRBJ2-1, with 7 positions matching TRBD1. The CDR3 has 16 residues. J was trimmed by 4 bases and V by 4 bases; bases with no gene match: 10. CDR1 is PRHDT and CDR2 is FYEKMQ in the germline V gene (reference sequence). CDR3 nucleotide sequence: TGTGCCAGCAGCTCCCGACAGGGCCCCCTTTACAATGAGCAGTTCTTC. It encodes CASSSRQGPLYNEQFF.

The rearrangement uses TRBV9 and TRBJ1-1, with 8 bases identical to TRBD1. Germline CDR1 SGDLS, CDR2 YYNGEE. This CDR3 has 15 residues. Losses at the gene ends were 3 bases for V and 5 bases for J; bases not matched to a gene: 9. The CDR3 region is CASSGLRGHWTEAFF. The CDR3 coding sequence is TGTGCCAGCAGCGGACTCAGGGGGCATTGGACTGAAGCTTTCTTT.

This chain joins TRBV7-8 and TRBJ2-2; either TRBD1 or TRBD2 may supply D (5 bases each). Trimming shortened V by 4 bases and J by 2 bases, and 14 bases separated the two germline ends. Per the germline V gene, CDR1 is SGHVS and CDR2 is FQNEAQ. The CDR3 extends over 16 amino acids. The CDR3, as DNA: TGTGCCAGCAGCTACTCCGGGACCGGCAACACCGGGGAGCTGTTTTTT. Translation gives CASSYSGTGNTGELFF. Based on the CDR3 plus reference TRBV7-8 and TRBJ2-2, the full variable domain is GAGVSQSPRYKVAKRGQDVALRCDPISGHVSLFWYQQALGQGPEFLTYFQNEAQLDKSGLPSDRFFAERPEGSVSTLKIQRTQQEDSAVYLCASSYSGTGNTGELFFGEGSRLTVL.

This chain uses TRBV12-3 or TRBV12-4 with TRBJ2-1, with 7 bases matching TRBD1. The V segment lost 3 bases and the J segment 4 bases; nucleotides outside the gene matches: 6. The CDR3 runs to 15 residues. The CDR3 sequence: CASSFPGQKYNEQFF. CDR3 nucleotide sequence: TGTGCCAGCAGTTTCCCGGGACAGAAATACAATGAGCAGTTCTTC.

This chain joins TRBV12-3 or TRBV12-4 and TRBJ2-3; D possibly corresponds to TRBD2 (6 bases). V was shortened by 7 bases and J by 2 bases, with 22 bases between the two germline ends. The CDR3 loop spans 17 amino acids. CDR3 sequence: CASNIAGWGVSTDTQYF. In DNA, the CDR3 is TGTGCCAGCAACATAGCCGGCTGGGGGGTATCCACAGATACGCAGTATTTT.

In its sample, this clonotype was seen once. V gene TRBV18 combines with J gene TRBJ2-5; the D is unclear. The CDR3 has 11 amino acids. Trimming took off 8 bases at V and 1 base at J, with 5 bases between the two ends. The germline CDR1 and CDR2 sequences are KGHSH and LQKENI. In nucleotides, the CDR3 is TGTGCCAGCCGAACCCAAGAGACCCAGTACTTC. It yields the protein CASRTQETQYF.

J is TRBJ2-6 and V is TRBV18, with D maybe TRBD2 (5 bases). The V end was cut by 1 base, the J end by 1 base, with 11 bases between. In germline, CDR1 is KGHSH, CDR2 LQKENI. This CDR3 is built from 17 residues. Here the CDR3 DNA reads TGTGCCAGCTCACCACAGGGAGTGCGTTCTGGGGCCAACGTCCTGACTTTC. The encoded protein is CASSPQGVRSGANVLTF.